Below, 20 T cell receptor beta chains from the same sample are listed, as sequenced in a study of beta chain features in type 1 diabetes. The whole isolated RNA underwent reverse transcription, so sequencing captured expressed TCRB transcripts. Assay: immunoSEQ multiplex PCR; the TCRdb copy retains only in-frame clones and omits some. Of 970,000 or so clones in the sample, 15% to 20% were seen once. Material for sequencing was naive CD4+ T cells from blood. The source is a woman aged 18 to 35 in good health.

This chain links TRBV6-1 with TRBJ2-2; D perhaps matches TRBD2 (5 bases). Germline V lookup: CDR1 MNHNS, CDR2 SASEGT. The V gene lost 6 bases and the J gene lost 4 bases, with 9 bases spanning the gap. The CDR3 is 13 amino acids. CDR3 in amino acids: CASRPGVTGELFF. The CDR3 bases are TGTGCCAGCAGACCCGGGGTCACCGGGGAGCTGTTTTTT.

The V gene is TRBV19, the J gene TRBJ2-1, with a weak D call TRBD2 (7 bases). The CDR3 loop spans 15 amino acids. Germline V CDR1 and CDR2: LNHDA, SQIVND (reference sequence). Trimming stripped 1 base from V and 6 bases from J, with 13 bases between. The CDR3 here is CASSIVEGGGNEQFF. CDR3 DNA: TGTGCCAGTAGTATAGTCGAGGGAGGGGGCAATGAGCAGTTCTTC.

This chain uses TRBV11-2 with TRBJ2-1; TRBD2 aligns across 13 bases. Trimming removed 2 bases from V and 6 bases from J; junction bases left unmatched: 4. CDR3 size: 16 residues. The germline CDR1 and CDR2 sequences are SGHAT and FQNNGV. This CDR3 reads CASSLPTSGRFNEQFF. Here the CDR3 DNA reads TGTGCCAGCAGCTTACCGACTAGCGGGAGGTTCAATGAGCAGTTCTTC. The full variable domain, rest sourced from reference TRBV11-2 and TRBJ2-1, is EAGVAQSPRYKIIEKRQSVAFWCNPISGHATLYWYQQILGQGPKLLIQFQNNGVVDDSQLPKDRFSAERLKGVDSTLKIQPAKLEDSAVYLCASSLPTSGRFNEQFFGPGTRLTVL.

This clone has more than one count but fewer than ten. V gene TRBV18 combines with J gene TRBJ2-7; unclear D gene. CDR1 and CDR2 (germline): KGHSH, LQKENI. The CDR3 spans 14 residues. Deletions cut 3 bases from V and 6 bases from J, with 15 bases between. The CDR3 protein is CASSPVPTPFEQYF. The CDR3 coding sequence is TGTGCCAGCTCACCGGTTCCCACCCCTTTCGAGCAGTACTTC.

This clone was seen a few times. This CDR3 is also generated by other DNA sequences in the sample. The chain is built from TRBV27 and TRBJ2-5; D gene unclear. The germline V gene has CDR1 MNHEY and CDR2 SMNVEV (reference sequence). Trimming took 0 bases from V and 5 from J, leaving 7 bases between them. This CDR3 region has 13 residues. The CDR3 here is CASSLSIGETQYF. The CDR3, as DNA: TGTGCCAGCAGTTTATCCATAGGGGAGACCCAGTACTTC.

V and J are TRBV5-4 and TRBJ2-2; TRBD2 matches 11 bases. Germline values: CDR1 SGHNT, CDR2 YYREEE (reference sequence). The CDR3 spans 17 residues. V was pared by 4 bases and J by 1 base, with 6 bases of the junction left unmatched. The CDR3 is CASSLTSGNLNTGELFF. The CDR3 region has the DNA TGTGCCAGCAGCCTGACTAGCGGGAACCTGAACACCGGGGAGCTGTTTTTT.

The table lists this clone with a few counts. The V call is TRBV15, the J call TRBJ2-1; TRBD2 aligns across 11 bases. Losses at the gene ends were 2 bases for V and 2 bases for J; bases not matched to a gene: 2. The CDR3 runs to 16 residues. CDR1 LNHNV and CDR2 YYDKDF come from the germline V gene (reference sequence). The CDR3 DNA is TGTGCCACCAGCAGATGGGGACTAGCGGCCTACAATGAGCAGTTCTTC. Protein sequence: CATSRWGLAAYNEQFF.

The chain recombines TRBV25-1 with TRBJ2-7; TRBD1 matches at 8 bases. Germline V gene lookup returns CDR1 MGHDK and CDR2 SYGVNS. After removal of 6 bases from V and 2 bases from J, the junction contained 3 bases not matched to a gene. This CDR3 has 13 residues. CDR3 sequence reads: CASSGQGAYEQYF. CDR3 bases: TGTGCCAGCAGCGGACAGGGAGCCTACGAGCAGTACTTC.

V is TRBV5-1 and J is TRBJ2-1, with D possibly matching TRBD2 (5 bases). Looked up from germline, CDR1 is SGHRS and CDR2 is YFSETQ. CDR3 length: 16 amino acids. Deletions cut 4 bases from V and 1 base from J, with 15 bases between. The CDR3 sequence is CASSANGLRSYNEQFF. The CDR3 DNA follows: TGCGCCAGCAGCGCAAACGGACTCCGGTCCTACAATGAGCAGTTCTTC.

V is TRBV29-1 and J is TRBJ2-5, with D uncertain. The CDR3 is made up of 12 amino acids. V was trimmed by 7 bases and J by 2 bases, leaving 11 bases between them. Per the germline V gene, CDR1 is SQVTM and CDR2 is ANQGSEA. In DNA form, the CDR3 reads TGCAGCGCTGTAGGTATACAAGAGACCCAGTACTTC. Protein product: CSAVGIQETQYF.

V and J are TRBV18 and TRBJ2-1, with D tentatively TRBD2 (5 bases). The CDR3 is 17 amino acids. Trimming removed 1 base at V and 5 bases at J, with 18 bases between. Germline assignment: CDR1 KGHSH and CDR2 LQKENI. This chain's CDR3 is CASSPRTKAASHNEQFF. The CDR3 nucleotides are TGTGCCAGCTCACCACGAACCAAAGCGGCGTCACACAATGAGCAGTTCTTC.

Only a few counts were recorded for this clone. The CDR3 DNA reads TGTGCCAGCACCACTAGCGTTAGCACAGATACGCAGTATTTT. This encodes CASTTSVSTDTQYF. The chain couples TRBV28 to TRBJ2-3, with 7 bases fitting TRBD2. CDR1 is MDHEN, CDR2 SYDVKM, per germline. The length of the CDR3 is 14 residues. Losses at the gene ends were 7 bases for V and 0 bases for J; bases not matched to a gene: 4.

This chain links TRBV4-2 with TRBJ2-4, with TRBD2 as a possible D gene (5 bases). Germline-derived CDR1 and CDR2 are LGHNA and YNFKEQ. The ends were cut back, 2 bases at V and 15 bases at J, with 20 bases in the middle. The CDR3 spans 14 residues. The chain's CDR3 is CASSQRGHFGGLYF. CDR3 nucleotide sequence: TGTGCCAGCAGCCAACGTGGCCATTTTGGCGGGCTGTACTTC.

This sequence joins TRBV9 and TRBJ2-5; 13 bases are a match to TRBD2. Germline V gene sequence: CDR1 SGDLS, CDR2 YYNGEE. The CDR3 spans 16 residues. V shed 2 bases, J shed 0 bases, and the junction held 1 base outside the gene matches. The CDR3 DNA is TGTGCCAGCAGCGTCGGACTAGCGGGGGACCAAGAGACCCAGTACTTC. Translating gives CASSVGLAGDQETQYF.

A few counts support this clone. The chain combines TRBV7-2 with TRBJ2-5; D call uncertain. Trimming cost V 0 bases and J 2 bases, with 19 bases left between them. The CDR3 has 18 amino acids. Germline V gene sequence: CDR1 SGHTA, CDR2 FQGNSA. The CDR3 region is CASSLAFLHGPTQETQYF. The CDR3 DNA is TGTGCCAGCAGCTTAGCCTTCCTACACGGACCCACACAAGAGACCCAGTACTTC.

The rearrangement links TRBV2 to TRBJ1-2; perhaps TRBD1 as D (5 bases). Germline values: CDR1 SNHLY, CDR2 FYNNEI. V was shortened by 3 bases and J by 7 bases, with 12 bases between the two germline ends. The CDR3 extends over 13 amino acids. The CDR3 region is CASSDGQGGGYTF. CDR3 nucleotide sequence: TGTGCCAGCAGTGATGGGCAGGGCGGTGGCTACACCTTC. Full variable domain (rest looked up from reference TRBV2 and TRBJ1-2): EPEVTQTPSHQVTQMGQEVILRCVPISNHLYFYWYRQILGQKVEFLVSFYNNEISEKSEIFDDQFSVERPDGSNFTLKIRSTKLEDSAMYFCASSDGQGGGYTFGSGTRLTVV.

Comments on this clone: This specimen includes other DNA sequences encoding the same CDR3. CDR3 bases: TGTGCCAGCAGCCCAGGGACCACCGGGGAGCTGTTTTTT. The encoded protein is CASSPGTTGELFF. The V and J genes are TRBV7-3 and TRBJ2-2; D tentatively reads TRBD1 or TRBD2 (5 bases each). The CDR3 runs to 13 residues. Trimming took off 5 bases at V and 4 bases at J, with 8 bases between the two ends. The V gene's germline CDR1 is SGHTA and CDR2 FQGTGA.

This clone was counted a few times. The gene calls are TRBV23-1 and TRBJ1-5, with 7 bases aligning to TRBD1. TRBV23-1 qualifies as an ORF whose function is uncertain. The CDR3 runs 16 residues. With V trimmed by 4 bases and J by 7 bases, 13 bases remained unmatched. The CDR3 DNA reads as TGCGCCAGCAGTCCCGGCCATTACGACAGGGCCCAGCCCCAGCATTTT. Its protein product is CASSPGHYDRAQPQHF.

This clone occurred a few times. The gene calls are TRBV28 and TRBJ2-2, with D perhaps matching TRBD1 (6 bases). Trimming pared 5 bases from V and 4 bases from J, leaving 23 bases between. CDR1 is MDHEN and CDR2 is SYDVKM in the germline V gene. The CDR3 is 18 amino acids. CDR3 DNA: TGTGCCAGCAGTCCCGCACTCAACACAGGGATTCGCACCGGGGAGCTGTTTTTT. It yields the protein CASSPALNTGIRTGELFF.

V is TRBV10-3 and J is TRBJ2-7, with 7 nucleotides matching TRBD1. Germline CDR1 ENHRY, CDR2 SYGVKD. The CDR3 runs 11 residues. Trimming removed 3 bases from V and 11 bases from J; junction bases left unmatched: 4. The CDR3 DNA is TGTGCCATCAGTGACGGGACAGCAAAGTACTTC. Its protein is CAISDGTAKYF.